This T cell receptor (beta chain) was recorded in a study of kidney transplant recipient with SARS-CoV-2 infection. This CDR3 spans 11 amino acids. Trimming cost V 7 bases and J 5 bases, with 8 bases left between them. CDR1 SGHRS and CDR2 YFSETQ come from the germline V gene. TCRdb analysed the reads with MiXCR anew, one entry per CDR3 protein. The sample shows roughly 250,000 distinct CDR3 sequences, 29% of them seen only once. Notes on this clonotype: Since a much larger clone is just one base distant, this may be a read error.

This receptor was identified in a male patient aged 25-45 years who had COVID-19 and was a kidney transplant recipient. Some T cells may have come from the graft donor. The sequenced sample was a blood sample, obtained at baseline and on day 111 from a kidney transplant recipient. The chain combines TRBV5-1 with TRBJ2-3; no definite D call. As DNA, the CDR3 is TGCGCCAGCGGCGATCTAGATACGCAGTATTTT. It yields the protein CASGDLDTQYF.